This passage covers 22 T cell receptor beta chains from one sample sequenced in a study of chemoradiotherapy in HPV16-positive cancers. Here immunoSEQ multiplex PCR was the method, and the copy in TCRdb shows in-frame clones only, minus some. This sample has fewer than 1,500 clones, with about four fifths found just once. This material consisted of tumor tissue, taken from a patient who underwent chemoradiotherapy. The receptor set was obtained from a human donor with HPV-associated anogenital cancer.

The V and J genes are TRBV28 and TRBJ2-7; 13 bases agree with TRBD2. Germline loops: CDR1 MDHEN, CDR2 SYDVKM. This CDR3 has 16 residues. V dropped 5 bases and J dropped 0; count of bases not matched to a gene: 4. The chain's CDR3 is CASSLWTSGSSYEQYF. CDR3 DNA: TGTGCCAGCAGTCTCTGGACTAGCGGGAGCTCCTACGAGCAGTACTTC.

The rearrangement joins TRBV27 to TRBJ1-6; the D is unclear. The CDR3 extends over 15 amino acids. The V end lost 6 bases, the J end lost 9 bases, and 18 bases lay between the germline ends. The germline V gene encodes CDR1 MNHEY and CDR2 SMNVEV (reference sequence). CDR3 in DNA: TGTGCCAGCAGCCTAACCCGCGGCGATACTTCACCCCTCCACTTT. Translation gives CASSLTRGDTSPLHF.

This clone was seen a handful of times. V is TRBV19 and J is TRBJ2-7; D not resolved. Per the germline V gene, CDR1 is LNHDA and CDR2 is SQIVND (reference sequence). The CDR3 extends over 11 amino acids. Trimming shortened V by 4 bases and J by 3 bases, and 4 bases separated the two germline ends. The CDR3 DNA is TGTGCCAGTAGTAACCTCTACGAGCAGTACTTC. Amino acid sequence: CASSNLYEQYF.

This clone was recorded once. The V call is TRBV12-5, the J call TRBJ2-7, with a possible D match to TRBD1 (5 bases). Germline V gene lookup returns CDR1 LGHNT and CDR2 FRNRAP. The CDR3 consists of 14 residues. The V and J ends lost 1 base and 0 bases respectively, with 7 bases between them. CDR3 region: CASGLAQGSYEQYF. CDR3 bases: TGTGCTAGTGGTTTGGCCCAGGGCTCCTACGAGCAGTACTTC.

V usage is TRBV7-8 and J usage is TRBJ1-1, with D tentatively TRBD1 (6 bases). Germline V gene sequence: CDR1 SGHVS, CDR2 FQNEAQ. The CDR3 runs to 13 residues. The germline V and J ends were trimmed by 7 bases and 3 bases, with 12 bases remaining between them. CDR3 amino acids: CASKGSGDTEAFF. Written as DNA, the CDR3 is TGTGCCAGCAAGGGTTCAGGGGACACTGAAGCTTTCTTT.

This chain links TRBV5-5 with TRBJ2-3; 7 positions agree with TRBD2. V dropped 4 bases and J dropped 0; count of bases not matched to a gene: 2. This CDR3 comprises 14 residues. Germline V gene sequence: CDR1 SGHKS, CDR2 YYEKEE (reference sequence). CDR3 protein: CASSASGSTDTQYF. In DNA, the CDR3 is TGTGCCAGCAGCGCTAGCGGTAGCACAGATACGCAGTATTTT.

This clone was observed a few times. The V call is TRBV2, the J call TRBJ1-2; 8 bases are shared with TRBD1. Germline CDR1 is SNHLY and CDR2 is FYNNEI. This CDR3 comprises 13 residues. V lost 10 bases to trimming and J lost 5 bases; unmatched junction nucleotides: 9. The CDR3 DNA follows: TGTGCCATACCTTGGACAGGGAGATATGGCTACACCTTC. It is translated as CAIPWTGRYGYTF.

Only one count was recorded for this clone. The chain recombines TRBV6-6 with TRBJ2-5; TRBD1 is a possible D gene (6 bases). Trimming pared 4 bases from V and 1 base from J, leaving 10 bases between. Per germline, CDR1 MNHNY and CDR2 SVGAGI (reference sequence). The CDR3 loop spans 14 amino acids. The CDR3 loop reads CASSSQGGQETQYF. The CDR3 nucleotides read TGTGCCAGCAGTTCCCAAGGGGGCCAAGAGACCCAGTACTTC.

The chain combines TRBV5-1 with TRBJ1-4, with D possibly TRBD1 on 6 matching bases. In germline, CDR1 is SGHRS, CDR2 YFSETQ. The CDR3 is 15 residues long. The V end was cut by 0 bases, the J end by 5 bases, with 11 bases between. This CDR3 reads CASSLAGQKNEKLFF. CDR3 DNA: TGCGCCAGCAGCTTGGCCGGACAGAAGAATGAAAAACTGTTTTTT.

The sample holds one count of this clone. The V gene is TRBV6-1, the J gene TRBJ2-3; 15 nucleotides line up with TRBD2. From germline, CDR1 is MNHNS and CDR2 SASEGT. This CDR3 spans 15 amino acids. With 4 bases clipped from V and 4 bases from J, the junction kept 0 bases outside the gene matches. The CDR3 sequence: CASSGTSGGADTQYF. CDR3 nucleotides: TGTGCCAGCAGTGGGACTAGCGGGGGGGCAGATACGCAGTATTTT.

This chain joins TRBV5-4 and TRBJ2-7; D not resolved. Germline V CDR1 and CDR2: SGHNT, YYREEE (reference sequence). The V gene lost 0 bases and the J gene lost 5 bases, with 9 bases spanning the gap. CDR3 length: 13 residues. The DNA for the CDR3 is TGTGCCAGCAGCTTGGAATCCCAAAACGAGCAGTACTTC. Translation gives CASSLESQNEQYF.

As for this clone: Given the absence of the conserved phenylalanine or tryptophan at the CDR3 end, a read error is likely. The genes are TRBV29-1 and TRBJ1-4; 7 positions match TRBD1. V gave up 6 bases and J gave up 0 bases; unmatched junction bases: 10. Per the germline V gene, CDR1 is SQVTM and CDR2 is ANQGSEA. The CDR3 sequence is 16 residues long. CDR3 nucleotide sequence: TGCAGCGTGTCCCGGGACAGTGTTGCAACTAATGAAAAACTGTTTCTT. Amino acids: CSVSRDSVATNEKLFL.

This rearrangement joins TRBV5-8 to TRBJ2-1, with 10 bases aligning to TRBD2. Germline assignment: CDR1 SGHTS and CDR2 YDEGEE. The V segment lost 4 bases and the J segment 8 bases; nucleotides outside the gene matches: 21. The CDR3 extends over 19 amino acids. The CDR3 nucleotides are TGTGCCAGCAGCGGGACCGGGACTAGCGTTTCGGAGGTTCAGGATGAGCAGTTCTTC. Its protein is CASSGTGTSVSEVQDEQFF.

This chain links TRBV14 with TRBJ2-1; D gene uncertain. The CDR3 contains 13 residues. Germline loops: CDR1 SGHDN, CDR2 FVKESK. V gave up 1 base and J gave up 10 bases, with 11 bases separating them. CDR3 sequence (DNA): TGTGCCAGCAGCCAAGCTTACGTTCGGGAGCAGTTCTTC. Translation gives CASSQAYVREQFF.

The chain combines TRBV28 with TRBJ2-3, with TRBD2 matching over 9 bases. Trimming removed 6 bases from V and 2 bases from J; junction bases left unmatched: 6. This CDR3 comprises 15 residues. Germline loops: CDR1 MDHEN, CDR2 SYDVKM. DNA for the CDR3: TGTGCCAGCAGACTAGCGGGCCACTTCACAGATACGCAGTATTTT. It encodes CASRLAGHFTDTQYF.

This clone is large within its sample. V gene TRBV4-1 combines with J gene TRBJ2-5; the D is unclear. Germline V gene data show CDR1 as MGHRA and CDR2 as YSYEKL. This CDR3 contains 11 residues. Trimming shortened V by 5 bases and J by 0 bases, and 1 base separated the two germline ends. DNA of the CDR3: TGCGCCAGCAGCTACCAAGAGACCCAGTACTTC. Amino acid sequence: CASSYQETQYF.

V gene TRBV5-1 combines with J gene TRBJ2-1, with 12 bases that match TRBD2. The CDR3 consists of 17 residues. With 4 bases clipped from V and 7 bases from J, the junction kept 12 bases outside the gene matches. CDR1 is SGHRS, CDR2 YFSETQ, per germline. The CDR3 is CASSPLTRLAGVNEQFF. Written as DNA, the CDR3 is TGCGCCAGCAGCCCACTAACTCGACTAGCGGGGGTAAATGAGCAGTTCTTC.

The chain employs TRBV15 and TRBJ2-3, with D tentatively TRBD1 (6 bases). This CDR3 is 14 amino acids long. Germline V lookup: CDR1 LNHNV, CDR2 YYDKDF (reference sequence). V dropped 3 bases and J dropped 0 bases, with 7 bases sitting between them. In DNA, the CDR3 is TGTGCCACCAGCAGGACAGGAAGCACAGATACGCAGTATTTT. Translated, it gives CATSRTGSTDTQYF.

J is TRBJ2-3 and V is TRBV7-9; the match to TRBD1 covers 8 bases. The CDR3 contains 14 residues. The V segment lost 3 bases and the J segment 6 bases; nucleotides outside the gene matches: 5. The germline V gene has CDR1 SEHNR and CDR2 FQNEAQ (reference sequence). The CDR3: CASSFNQGADTQYF. The CDR3 bases are TGTGCCAGCAGCTTCAACCAGGGGGCCGATACGCAGTATTTT.

The J gene is TRBJ2-7, the V gene TRBV5-1, with D possibly TRBD1 on 6 matching bases. The CDR3 covers 15 residues. Trimming removed 0 bases at V and 2 bases at J, with 12 bases between. Germline V gives CDR1 SGHRS, CDR2 YFSETQ. CDR3 region: CASSLEQGKPYEQYF. The DNA for the CDR3 is TGCGCCAGCAGCTTGGAACAGGGAAAGCCCTACGAGCAGTACTTC.

The chain is built from TRBV2 and TRBJ1-5; D gene ambiguous. Germline loops: CDR1 SNHLY, CDR2 FYNNEI. The length of the CDR3 is 12 residues. The V end was cut by 3 bases, the J end by 4 bases, with 4 bases between. The CDR3 loop is CASSDLNQPQHF. CDR3 sequence (DNA): TGTGCCAGCAGTGATCTGAATCAGCCCCAGCATTTT.

The J gene is TRBJ2-5, the V gene TRBV15, with 9 bases identical to TRBD1. Germline-derived CDR1 and CDR2 are LNHNV and YYDKDF (reference sequence). V was clipped by 5 bases and J by 5 bases; unmatched bases: 3. CDR3 length equals 13 residues. The CDR3 is CATSPTGGETQYF. CDR3 nucleotide sequence: TGTGCCACCAGCCCGACAGGGGGTGAGACCCAGTACTTC.